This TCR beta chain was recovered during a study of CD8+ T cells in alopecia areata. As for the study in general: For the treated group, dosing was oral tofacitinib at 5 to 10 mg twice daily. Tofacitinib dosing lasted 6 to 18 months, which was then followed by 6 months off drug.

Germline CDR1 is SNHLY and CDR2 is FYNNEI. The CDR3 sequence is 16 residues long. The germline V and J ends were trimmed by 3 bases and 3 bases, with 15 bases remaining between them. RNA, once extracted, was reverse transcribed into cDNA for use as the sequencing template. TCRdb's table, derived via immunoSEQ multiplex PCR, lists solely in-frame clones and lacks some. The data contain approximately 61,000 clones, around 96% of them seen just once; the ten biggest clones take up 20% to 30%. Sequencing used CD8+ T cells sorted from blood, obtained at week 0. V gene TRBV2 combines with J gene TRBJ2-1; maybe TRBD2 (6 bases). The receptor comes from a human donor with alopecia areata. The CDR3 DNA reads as TGTGCCAGCAGTGATATAGGAGGGGCAGACTACAATGAGCAGTTCTTC. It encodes CASSDIGGADYNEQFF. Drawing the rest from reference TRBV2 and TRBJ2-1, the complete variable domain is EPEVTQTPSHQVTQMGQEVILRCVPISNHLYFYWYRQILGQKVEFLVSFYNNEISEKSEIFDDQFSVERPDGSNFTLKIRSTKLEDSAMYFCASSDIGGADYNEQFFGPGTRLTVL.